The entry below describes one T cell receptor (beta chain). Antigen unknown. The V and J ends lost 1 base and 5 bases respectively, with 14 bases between them. The CDR3 spans 15 residues. Germline loops: CDR1 SGHDN, CDR2 FVKESK. Beta-chain TCR CDR3 regions were amplified from RNA transcripts. HTBI-primed first-round RT-PCR preceded second-round multiplex PCR. TCRdb used MiXCR to reprocess the multiplex PCR reads, holding one entry per CDR3 protein. The table lists about 620,000 distinct CDR3 sequences, 22% of them singletons, with 7.1% in the top ten. These data come from a study of Graves' ophthalmopathy and Graves' hyperthyroidism. Being free of ophthalmopathy for 18 months of follow-up defined stable hyperthyroidism. Included hyperthyroidism patients were aged 18 to 65 and newly diagnosed (under 2 months' duration). Orbital computed tomography, together with clinical symptoms, serum thyroxine, TRAb and thyroid ultrasound, was used for diagnosis.

Overall study results and limits: Appearing in blood as well were most expanded thyroid clonotypes above 0.001 frequency.

The chain recombines TRBV14 with TRBJ1-2; the D is unclear. The clonotype was recovered from a woman aged 18-29 years with stable Graves' hyperthyroidism. Some clones in this sample may be carry-over from other donors' samples. Sequenced material: peripheral blood. The CDR3 DNA sequence: TGTGCCAGCAGCCAAGCTTCCCGACTGCGATATGGCTACACCTTC. This encodes CASSQASRLRYGYTF. The whole variable domain, filled in from reference TRBV14 and TRBJ1-2, reads EAGVTQFPSHSVIEKGQTVTLRCDPISGHDNLYWYRRVMGKEIKFLLHFVKESKQDESGMPNNRFLAERTGGTYSTLKVQPAELEDSGVYFCASSQASRLRYGYTFGSGTRLTVV.